This T cell receptor beta chain originates from a study of human T cells and chemical hapten exposure. MiXCR, run by TCRdb on the RACE reads, gives a single entry per CDR3 protein. This sample has around 150,000 distinct CDR3 sequences, with more than 14% found just once. The CDR3 totals 18 residues. Trimming removed 4 bases at V and 1 base at J, with 23 bases between. Germline lookup yields CDR1 SGHDN and CDR2 FVKESK. As for time point: patch test 1, 2 weeks after DPC sensitization. Treatment noted: therapeutic diphenylcyclopropenone sensitization with weekly scalp DPC. V gene TRBV14 combines with J gene TRBJ2-7; D perhaps matches TRBD1 (6 bases). This TCR derives from a woman in her twenties or thirties with alopecia areata. Some clones in this sample may be carry-over from other donors' samples. The starting material was whole blood, obtained in connection with sensitization to the hapten diphenylcyclopropenone (DPC). Written as DNA, the CDR3 is TGTGCCAGCAGCCCCTATGTACTTACAGGGAAAGCGTCCTACGAGCAGTACTTC. As protein: CASSPYVLTGKASYEQYF.